This T cell receptor (beta chain) was profiled in a study of OX40 agonist ivuxolimab in advanced cancers. In the study overall: Prior anti-PD-1, anti-PD-L1 or anti-CTLA-4 therapy did not bar entry, and roughly 40% had some. A partial response was reached by three patients: one with hepatocellular carcinoma and two with cutaneous melanoma.

As concerns this clone: The target antigen is unknown.

Blood draws occurred at baseline, cycle 4 day 1, and cycle 7 day 1. Clones were sequenced by immunoSEQ multiplex PCR, and TCRdb holds only the in-frame ones, with some missing. The sample lists 35,000 to 45,000 clones, about 82% seen once, with just over 20% in the top ten. The V gene's germline CDR1 is MDHEN and CDR2 SYDVKM. Between the trimmed V and J ends, which lost 6 bases and 2 bases, there was a span of 5 bases. The CDR3 length is 12 residues. Study findings and constraints: Researchers report that CD8+ T cells had, on average, more expanded clones than CD4+.

The source material was CD4+ or CD8+ T cells sorted from blood, sampled in a trial of the OX40 agonist ivuxolimab. The chain has TRBV28 and TRBJ1-5, with D hard to call. The clonotype originates from an adult with an advanced solid tumor such as melanoma, head and neck, liver or kidney cancer. CDR3 residues: CASRMGNQPQHF. The DNA for the CDR3 is TGTGCCAGCAGGATGGGCAATCAGCCCCAGCATTTT.